This T cell receptor (beta chain) was recovered during a study of T cell responses to AZD1222 COVID-19 vaccine. Method: immunoSEQ multiplex PCR; TCRdb's copy keeps in-frame clones and lacks some. The data show 200,000 or so clones, roughly 93% seen once. There are 13 residues in the CDR3. CDR1 KGHDR and CDR2 SFDVKD come from the germline V gene. V lost 6 bases, J lost 8 bases, and 15 bases lay in between. The clonotype originates from an adult in good health. The chain joins TRBV24-1 to TRBJ1-2; D is unresolved. Sequences were derived from peripheral blood, sampled on day 0 of AZD1222 vaccination. The CDR3: CATSPGWLWGYTF. For the CDR3, the DNA is TGTGCCACCAGTCCGGGGTGGCTATGGGGCTACACCTTC.